Sequencing of this TCR beta chain was carried out in a study of regulatory T cells in long-lasting Graves disease (dated by TCRdb to about 2021). Concerning the study at large: Newly diagnosed Graves' disease patients had taken antithyroid drugs for less than 3 months. Peripheral blood TCR sequencing and RNA sequencing compared persistent Graves' disease patients with newly diagnosed Graves' disease patients. The study was registered as a clinical trial and conducted in China. A total of roughly 35 samples underwent TCR sequencing: around 13 from persistent and around 20 from newly diagnosed Graves' disease patients. Overall results and qualifications from the work: More public clonotypes were shared among persistent patients (roughly 2,700) than among newly diagnosed patients (966). As a limitation, the authors acknowledged that the small sample size may reduce accuracy. TRBV28, TRBJ1-2 and TRBJ2-5 were preferentially used in persistent disease, while TRBV20-1 and TRBJ2-1 were favored in newly diagnosed disease. Lower TCR Shannon entropy and fewer highly expanded clones were observed in persistent Graves' disease patients than in newly diagnosed patients, which suggested clonal expansion. Sequencing and analysis were restricted to the TCR beta chain. The study examined only peripheral blood because the primary lesion, thyroid tissue, could not be accessed.

This clonotype was observed at least ten times. The antigen it binds to is not known. No base-level quality is on record; no much larger clone is a single base apart. Reading the label with the study, this specimen's time point is: newly diagnosed GD, antithyroid drugs for less than 3 months. For both TCR sequencing and RNA sequencing, RNA was extracted from PBMCs using TRIzol. The diagnosis of Graves' disease was made according to American Thyroid Association guidelines. Patients for the study were recruited at an endocrinology department in Xi'an, China. From each patient, approximately 9.9 milliliters of peripheral blood was collected into an EDTA anticoagulant tube. Ficoll Paque Plus density gradient separation was used to isolate PBMCs, and no further T cell sorting was performed. RNA quality was checked with an Agilent 2100 Bioanalyzer and agarose gel, and concentration with a NanoDrop 2000.

Including cysteine and phenylalanine, the CDR3 has 14 amino acids. This entry keeps only the CDR3 DNA: 42 bases, framed from base 1. V is reduced by 1 base and J by 5 bases, leaving a spacing of 9 bases between them. CDR1 and CDR2, per the germline V gene, are MGHDK and SYGVNS. Receptors were amplified or captured by multiplex PCR. For sequencing, an Illumina HiSeq 4000 was employed. iRepertoire HTBI primers and Arm-PCR amplification of CDR3 regions were used to construct TCR beta libraries. Before sequencing, the PCR products went through gel purification. The source study handled its data this way. A total of 62 TRBV and 14 TRBJ segments were identified across samples and were used for gene usage analysis of CDR3 amino acid clonotypes. COPE and FqMerger were used to merge the filtered high-quality paired reads into contigs. BLAST was used to align contigs to the IMGT TRBV, TRBD and TRBJ reference genes, and CDR3 was defined following IMGT. Any clonotype with a frequency above 0.1% was counted as a highly expanded clone. Shannon entropy was used to measure repertoire diversity, and the Gini coefficient was used to measure V-J evenness. A clonotype found in more than one individual was treated as public. In TCRdb, the public reads were trimmed at Q25 with fastp and aligned with MiXCR, with productive beta chains retained. Each record represents a unique CDR3 protein, reported with the most common genes and DNA among its rows. TCRdb, not the original authors, processed these V and J calls. This sample has about 560,000 distinct CDR3 sequences in its table, and around 16% of those were observed once. The top ten clonotypes cover around 12% of the sample.

This same sample was also taken into another study, of T cells in Graves' hyperthyroidism and ophthalmopathy. The second study's paper adds: A patient counted as having stable Graves' hyperthyroidism if no progression to ophthalmopathy occurred over 18 months of follow-up. The hyperthyroidism patients were between 18 and 65 years old and newly diagnosed, with a disease duration of less than 2 months. Patients with uncontrolled infections, other autoimmune diseases, pregnancy or lactation were excluded. Diagnoses relied on clinical symptoms, serum thyroxine and TRAb, thyroid ultrasound and orbital computed tomography. The TCR CDR3 was subjected to a first round of RT-PCR using the HTBI primer set and the Qiagen OneStep RT-PCR kit. Most expanded thyroid clonotypes (frequency above 0.001) were also found in blood, which suggests that blood repertoires may mirror thyroid immune responses. In cross-validation, a model built on a 13 V-J signature told ophthalmopathy apart from stable hyperthyroidism with roughly 87% sensitivity and roughly 82% specificity, and in testing the same model reached 80%/75%. In validation, progression to ophthalmopathy was predicted by the model with around 70% sensitivity and approximately 78% specificity, a median of 6.5 months before onset. To identify TCR V-J signatures that set the groups apart, the researchers used a discovery cohort of about a hundred patients, made up of 40 to 45 with Graves' ophthalmopathy and 55 to 65 with stable Graves' hyperthyroidism. Prospective prediction of ophthalmopathy was tested in an independent validation cohort of 18 hyperthyroidism patients and 17 patients who later progressed to ophthalmopathy. For training and testing, the 80 to 100 patients in the discovery cohort were randomly divided in a 7:3 ratio. Thyroid tissue and blood T-cell repertoires from about 6 Graves' hyperthyroidism patients were also compared in the study. After blood sampling, hyperthyroidism patients were treated with methimazole at a starting dose of 30 mg daily, and ophthalmopathy patients were treated with high-dose intravenous methylprednisolone. Libraries were constructed in a second round of multiplex PCR, after which size selection and purification were performed. Paired-end sequencing of the libraries was performed with 100 bp reads on an Illumina HiSeq2000. Raw data were processed with SOAPnuke, discarding reads with adapters, uncalled bases, mean Phred below 15, or no exact constant-primer or identifier match. High-quality paired reads were merged using COPE v1.2.5, and each unique nucleotide sequence was defined as a clonotype. Clonotypes were aligned to IMGT TRBV, TRBD and TRBJ reference segments using MiTCR v1.1. The analysis was restricted to V-J combinations with a frequency above 0.0001, which together covered about 99% of the repertoires. The TCS score was defined as the ratio of F50 (clonal expansion) to E x V (chaos), calculated using BLOSUM62-based TCRdist between CDR3 peptides within each V-J. Welch's t-statistics and random forest reduced some 510 V-J features to 13, which were used in a naive Bayes classifier (R e1071). Sample size was not statistically predetermined, and blinding of investigators to group allocation was not performed. The paper describes TCR Vbeta CDR3 sequencing of around 130 peripheral blood samples, made up of 43 ophthalmopathy patients, some 80 hyperthyroidism patients and roughly 17 progressor patients.

The rearranged chain carries TRBV25-1 and TRBJ2-1; matching of 6 bases hints at TRBD2 as the D gene. The clonotype comes from a man between 18 and 35 years old with Graves disease. Donor details come from another sample of the same person, matched by shared clones. The source material was peripheral blood mononuclear cells (PBMCs), sampled at new diagnosis, from a patient treated with antithyroid drugs. The CDR3 reads as follows: CASSEWGGNNEQFF. The DNA sequence is TGTGCCAGCAGTGAATGGGGCGGGAACAATGAGCAGTTCTTC. The variable domain in full, with residues beyond the CDR3 obtained from the reference TRBV25-1 and TRBJ2-1 genes, is EADIYQTPRYLVIGTGKKITLECSQTMGHDKMYWYQQDPGMELHLIHYSYGVNSTEKGDLSSESTVSRIRTEHFPLTLESARPSHTSQYLCASSEWGGNNEQFFGPGTRLTVL.